These 30 T cell receptor beta chains originate from one sample sequenced in a study of technical replicates of blood from a handful of donors. Here immunoSEQ multiplex PCR was the method, and the copy in TCRdb shows in-frame clones only, minus some. The data show 10,000 to 13,000 clones, roughly 94% seen once. Sequencing input: PBMCs. The receptors shown here come from a human donor in good health.

The count of this clone is one. V gene TRBV2 combines with J gene TRBJ2-3; 8 bases fit TRBD2. The CDR3 loop spans 14 amino acids. Germline V gives CDR1 SNHLY, CDR2 FYNNEI. Unmatched junction bases numbered 10, after V lost 7 bases and J lost 7 bases. DNA of the CDR3: TGTGCCAGCACCGGGACTAGGTCTTTAAATACGCAGTATTTT. This sequence encodes CASTGTRSLNTQYF.

The genes are TRBV27 and TRBJ2-5; 7 bases fit TRBD2. Germline V lookup: CDR1 MNHEY, CDR2 SMNVEV (reference sequence). The junction had 12 bases not matched to a gene; V was cut back by 7 bases and J by 4 bases. The CDR3 spans 15 residues. CDR3 loop: CASTPSGNGGETQYF. In DNA, the CDR3 is TGTGCCAGCACCCCAAGCGGGAACGGGGGAGAGACCCAGTACTTC.

The rearrangement links TRBV14 to TRBJ1-2; 10 bases match TRBD1. Trimming took 4 bases from V and 5 from J; bases not matched to a gene: 13. Germline CDR1 and CDR2: SGHDN and FVKESK. The CDR3 sequence is 17 residues long. The chain's CDR3 is CASSPVGTGVLGYGYTF. The CDR3 DNA sequence: TGTGCCAGCAGCCCAGTGGGGACAGGGGTCCTTGGGTATGGCTACACCTTC.

The chain recombines TRBV4-2 with TRBJ2-2; the D gene is possibly TRBD2 (6 bases). Germline V lookup: CDR1 LGHNA, CDR2 YNFKEQ. V dropped 5 bases and J dropped 4 bases, with 14 bases sitting between them. The CDR3 is made up of 15 amino acids. CDR3 residues: CASSSGGPGTGELFF. DNA for the CDR3: TGTGCCAGCAGCTCAGGAGGGCCGGGCACCGGGGAGCTGTTTTTT.

V is TRBV6-5 and J is TRBJ2-5; D perhaps matches TRBD1 (6 bases). The germline V gene has CDR1 MNHEY and CDR2 SVGAGI. The V and J ends lost 0 bases and 1 base respectively, with 9 bases between them. CDR3 length: 15 residues. CDR3 DNA sequence: TGTGCCAGCAGTTACTCCGGGACACTCCAAGAGACCCAGTACTTC. It codes for CASSYSGTLQETQYF.

This clone has a handful of counts. The gene calls are TRBV7-6 and TRBJ2-2; the match to TRBD1 covers 9 bases. The germline gives CDR1 SGHVS, CDR2 FNYEAQ. CDR3 length: 14 amino acids. The junction had 3 bases not matched to a gene; V was cut back by 4 bases and J by 6 bases. DNA of the CDR3: TGTGCCAGCAGCTCGGGGACAGGGCCCGGGGAGCTGTTTTTT. Its protein is CASSSGTGPGELFF. Combining the CDR3 with reference TRBV7-6 and TRBJ2-2 gives the whole variable domain GAGVSQSPRYKVTKRGQDVALRCDPISGHVSLYWYRQALGQGPEFLTYFNYEAQQDKSGLPNDRFSAERPEGSISTLTIQRTEQRDSAMYRCASSSGTGPGELFFGEGSRLTVL.

The chain is built from TRBV6-5 and TRBJ2-7; D unclear. The germline V and J ends were trimmed by 2 bases and 6 bases, with 5 bases remaining between them. The CDR3 extends over 11 amino acids. Germline loops: CDR1 MNHEY, CDR2 SVGAGI. CDR3 DNA sequence: TGTGCCAGCAGTTACGAGTTCGAGCAGTACTTC. Protein product: CASSYEFEQYF.

The chain employs TRBV29-1 and TRBJ2-3; 9 bases align to TRBD2. Germline V CDR1 and CDR2: SQVTM, ANQGSEA. CDR3 length: 14 amino acids. After removal of 4 bases from V and 4 bases from J, the junction contained 6 bases not matched to a gene. This CDR3 reads CSVGLAVLSDTQYF. CDR3 DNA sequence: TGCAGCGTTGGACTAGCGGTTCTATCAGATACGCAGTATTTT.

The chain uses TRBV9 and TRBJ2-6; D might be TRBD2 (5 bases). Per the germline V gene, CDR1 is SGDLS and CDR2 is YYNGEE. V lost 2 bases to trimming and J lost 2 bases, with 14 bases between them. The length of the CDR3 is 17 residues. CDR3 coding DNA: TGTGCCAGCAGCGTCACATCCGGAGGAACTGGGGCCAACGTCCTGACTTTC. Translation gives CASSVTSGGTGANVLTF.

J is TRBJ1-3 and V is TRBV5-6; the D gene is possibly TRBD1 (5 bases). Germline CDR1 SGHDT, CDR2 YYEEEE. This CDR3 has 15 residues. Trimming removed 4 bases from V and 0 bases from J, with 11 bases in between. The CDR3 loop is CASSATTGSGNTIYF. As DNA, the CDR3 is TGTGCCAGCAGCGCGACCACAGGCTCTGGAAACACCATATATTTT.

The genes are TRBV6-5 and TRBJ2-7; a possible D gene is TRBD1 (5 bases). CDR3 length equals 15 residues. V shed 1 base and J shed 4 bases, with 14 bases lying between them. CDR1 is MNHEY and CDR2 is SVGAGI in the germline V gene. The CDR3 bases are TGTGCCAGCAGTTACTTTTGGGGCCAGGATTACGAGCAGTACTTC. This encodes CASSYFWGQDYEQYF.

The chain links TRBV30 to TRBJ2-4; the D is unclear. V dropped 2 bases and J dropped 5 bases, with 7 bases sitting between them. Germline V gives CDR1 GTSNPN, CDR2 SVGIG (reference sequence). CDR3 length: 12 residues. The DNA for the CDR3 is TGTGCCTGGAGTCACAGCCAAAACATTCAGTACTTC. Translation gives CAWSHSQNIQYF.

The V call is TRBV6-5, the J call TRBJ2-2; 7 bases are shared with TRBD1. Germline CDR1 and CDR2: MNHEY and SVGAGI. V lost 7 bases, J lost 6 bases, and 11 bases stayed unmatched. The CDR3 length is 15 residues. The CDR3 here is CASTYGTATSGELFF. The CDR3 region has the DNA TGTGCCAGCACTTATGGGACAGCAACGTCCGGGGAGCTGTTTTTT.

The chain joins TRBV7-7 to TRBJ2-7; D is possibly TRBD1 (6 bases). This CDR3 has 14 residues. The V gene lost 5 bases and the J gene lost 1 base, with 12 bases spanning the gap. Germline CDR1 and CDR2: SSHAT and FNYEAQ (reference sequence). The CDR3 nucleotides read TGTGCCAGCAGCCCGGACAGTCTGTCCTACGAGCAGTACTTC. Its protein is CASSPDSLSYEQYF.

V and J are TRBV12-5 and TRBJ1-5; D is unresolved. Germline assignment: CDR1 LGHNT and CDR2 FRNRAP. CDR3 length equals 14 residues. V dropped 5 bases and J dropped 6 bases, with 14 bases sitting between them. The CDR3 bases are TGTGCTAGTGGTACCGGCGGGGTCTCTCAGCCCCAGCATTTT. Amino acid sequence: CASGTGGVSQPQHF.

The rearrangement links TRBV4-2 to TRBJ2-5, with TRBD2 matching over 11 bases. Germline V gene lookup returns CDR1 LGHNA and CDR2 YNFKEQ. The CDR3 has 19 amino acids. After removal of 1 base from V and 1 base from J, the junction contained 11 bases not matched to a gene. The CDR3 DNA sequence: TGTGCCAGCAGCCAAGTAGACGGGTTTAGCGGGAGGGCCCAAGAGACCCAGTACTTC. This sequence encodes CASSQVDGFSGRAQETQYF.

CDR3 protein: CASSYSSYEQYF. The CDR3 nucleotides are TGCGCCAGCAGTTACAGCTCCTACGAGCAGTACTTC. This rearrangement joins TRBV10-1 to TRBJ2-7; the D is unclear. Trimming removed 5 bases at V and 0 bases at J, with 5 bases between. CDR1 WNHNN and CDR2 SYGVQD come from the germline V gene (reference sequence). The CDR3 has 12 residues.

The chain carries TRBV6-6 and TRBJ1-1, with D perhaps TRBD1 (6 bases). Deletions cut 7 bases from V and 3 bases from J, with 9 bases between. This CDR3 has 12 residues. Germline V gene lookup returns CDR1 MNHNY and CDR2 SVGAGI (reference sequence). CDR3 in DNA: TGTGCCAGCAACAGGGTGGACACTGAAGCTTTCTTT. Its translation: CASNRVDTEAFF.

The V gene is TRBV5-5, the J gene TRBJ2-1; 9 bases are a match to TRBD2. The CDR3 runs 16 residues. Germline V gives CDR1 SGHKS, CDR2 YYEKEE (reference sequence). Trimming took 0 bases from V and 8 from J; bases not matched to a gene: 9. In nucleotides, the CDR3 is TGTGCCAGCAGCTTGGCCGTAGCGGGAGTAGGAGATGAGCAGTTCTTC. It translates to CASSLAVAGVGDEQFF.

The chain has TRBV5-4 and TRBJ2-7; tentatively, D is TRBD2 (5 bases). The ends were cut back, 2 bases at V and 4 bases at J, with 16 bases in the middle. CDR1 and CDR2 from the germline V gene are SGHNT and YYREEE (reference sequence). This CDR3 is built from 15 residues. DNA of the CDR3: TGTGCCAGCAGCTTCGAGTGGGGTGGGAGTTACGAGCAGTACTTC. It yields the protein CASSFEWGGSYEQYF.

This clone was picked up a small number of times. The chain links TRBV29-1 to TRBJ2-6; D is unresolved. Per the germline V gene, CDR1 is SQVTM and CDR2 is ANQGSEA. CDR3 length equals 17 residues. Trimming removed 5 bases at V and 0 bases at J, with 17 bases between. DNA for the CDR3: TGCAGCGTTAATGAGGTTGATAGGTTCTCTGGGGCCAACGTCCTGACTTTC. Protein: CSVNEVDRFSGANVLTF.

This clone was observed a single time. In nucleotides, the CDR3 is TGTGCCAGCAGTGAAGTCGGCACCGGGGAGCTGTTTTTT. Amino acids: CASSEVGTGELFF. The J gene is TRBJ2-2, the V gene TRBV6-1; D unresolved. Germline V gene sequence: CDR1 MNHNS, CDR2 SASEGT. V shed 1 base and J shed 4 bases, with 4 bases lying between them. The CDR3 contains 13 residues.

The V call is TRBV18, the J call TRBJ2-7, with 8 bases matching TRBD1. The CDR3 sequence is 15 residues long. J gave up 0 bases and V 5 bases, and 6 bases lay outside the gene matches. The germline V gene encodes CDR1 KGHSH and CDR2 LQKENI. CDR3 DNA sequence: TGTGCCAGCTCAGCCCGGACAGGGAACTCCTACGAGCAGTACTTC. Its protein product is CASSARTGNSYEQYF.

The CDR3 bases are TGTGCCAGCAGTTTAGGTTCTCTAGCGGCCGCCAATGAGCAGTTCTTC. This gives the protein CASSLGSLAAANEQFF. The chain combines TRBV27 with TRBJ2-1; 7 nucleotides match TRBD2. Germline V lookup: CDR1 MNHEY, CDR2 SMNVEV (reference sequence). The trim removed 2 bases at V and 6 bases at J, leaving 10 bases unmatched. The CDR3 sequence is 16 residues long.

V is TRBV7-3 and J is TRBJ2-2; possibly TRBD2 for D (5 bases). Deletions cut 5 bases from V and 0 bases from J, with 13 bases between. This CDR3 has 16 residues. Germline CDR1 SGHTA, CDR2 FQGTGA. The CDR3 nucleotides read TGTGCCAGCAGCACCTACAGCGGAGCGAACACCGGGGAGCTGTTTTTT. Residues: CASSTYSGANTGELFF.

This sequence joins TRBV29-1 and TRBJ2-5; 10 nucleotides match TRBD1. J lost 9 bases, V lost 2 bases, and 9 bases had no gene match. The CDR3 spans 14 residues. The germline CDR1 and CDR2 sequences are SQVTM and ANQGSEA. The CDR3 nucleotides are TGCAGCGTTGAATTAGAGGACAGGGGGGCGGCCCAGTACTTC. This sequence encodes CSVELEDRGAAQYF.

This chain connects TRBV2 to TRBJ2-7; the D gene is possibly TRBD2 (5 bases). From germline, CDR1 is SNHLY and CDR2 FYNNEI. The CDR3 consists of 14 residues. Deletions cut 6 bases from V and 0 bases from J, with 12 bases between. The CDR3 loop reads CASRRVTTSYEQYF. The CDR3 nucleotides read TGTGCCAGCAGGCGGGTAACCACCTCCTACGAGCAGTACTTC.

V gene TRBV4-2 combines with J gene TRBJ2-7; TRBD2 aligns across 8 bases. The CDR3 loop spans 16 amino acids. The J segment lost 0 bases and the V segment lost 1 base, leaving 5 bases of the junction unmatched. Germline CDR1 is LGHNA and CDR2 is YNFKEQ. The CDR3 sequence: CASSQGSGGSSYEQYF. CDR3 DNA sequence: TGTGCCAGCAGCCAAGGTTCGGGGGGGAGCTCCTACGAGCAGTACTTC.

The chain is built from TRBV30 and TRBJ2-3, with D unresolved. Trimming cost V 1 base and J 4 bases, with 9 bases left between them. CDR1 is GTSNPN and CDR2 is SVGIG in the germline V gene (reference sequence). The CDR3 contains 13 residues. The CDR3 DNA reads as TGTGCCTGGAGTGGGGCTACATCAGATACGCAGTATTTT. Translating gives CAWSGATSDTQYF. Using reference TRBV30 and TRBJ2-3 for the parts outside the CDR3, the full variable domain is SQTIHQWPATLVQPVGSPLSLECTVEGTSNPNLYWYRQAAGRGLQLLFYSVGIGQISSEVPQNLSASRPQDRQFILSSKKLLLSDSGFYLCAWSGATSDTQYFGPGTRLTVL.

The V call is TRBV27, the J call TRBJ2-7; 8 positions match TRBD2. The CDR3 length is 14 residues. Germline trimming cut 2 bases from V and 0 bases from J; bases unmatched to any gene: 0. The germline CDR1 and CDR2 sequences are MNHEY and SMNVEV (reference sequence). For the CDR3, the DNA is TGTGCCAGCAGTTTACTAGCGGGCTCCTACGAGCAGTACTTC. Amino acids: CASSLLAGSYEQYF.